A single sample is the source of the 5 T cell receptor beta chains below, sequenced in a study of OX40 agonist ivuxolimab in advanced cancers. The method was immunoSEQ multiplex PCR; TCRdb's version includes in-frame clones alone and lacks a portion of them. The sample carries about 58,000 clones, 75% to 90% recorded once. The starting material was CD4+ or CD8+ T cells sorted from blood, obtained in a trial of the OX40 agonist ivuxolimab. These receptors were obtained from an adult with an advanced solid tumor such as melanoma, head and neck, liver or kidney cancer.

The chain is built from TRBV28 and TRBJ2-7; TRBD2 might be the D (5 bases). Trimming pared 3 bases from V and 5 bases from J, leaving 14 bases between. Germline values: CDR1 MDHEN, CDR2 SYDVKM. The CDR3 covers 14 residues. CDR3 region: CASSFPRSGNEQYF. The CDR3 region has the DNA TGTGCCAGCAGTTTCCCAAGGTCGGGGAACGAGCAGTACTTC.

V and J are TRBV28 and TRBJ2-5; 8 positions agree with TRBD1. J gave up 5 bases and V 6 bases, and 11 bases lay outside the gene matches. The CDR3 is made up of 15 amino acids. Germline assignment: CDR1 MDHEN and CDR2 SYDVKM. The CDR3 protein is CASSYLQGVEETQYF. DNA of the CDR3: TGTGCCAGCAGCTACTTACAGGGGGTGGAGGAGACCCAGTACTTC.

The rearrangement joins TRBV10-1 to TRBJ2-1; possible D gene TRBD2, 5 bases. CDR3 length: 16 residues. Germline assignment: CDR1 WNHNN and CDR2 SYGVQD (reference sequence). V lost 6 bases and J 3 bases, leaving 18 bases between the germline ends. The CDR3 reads CASSPGESSVYNEQFF. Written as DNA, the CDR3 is TGCGCCAGCAGCCCCGGGGAGAGCAGTGTCTACAATGAGCAGTTCTTC.

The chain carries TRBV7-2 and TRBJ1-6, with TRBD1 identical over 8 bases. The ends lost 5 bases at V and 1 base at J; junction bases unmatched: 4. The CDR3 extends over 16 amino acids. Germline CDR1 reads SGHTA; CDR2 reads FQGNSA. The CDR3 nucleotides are TGTGCCAGCAGCCTCCAGGGGGCATCCTATAATTCACCCCTCCACTTT. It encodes CASSLQGASYNSPLHF.

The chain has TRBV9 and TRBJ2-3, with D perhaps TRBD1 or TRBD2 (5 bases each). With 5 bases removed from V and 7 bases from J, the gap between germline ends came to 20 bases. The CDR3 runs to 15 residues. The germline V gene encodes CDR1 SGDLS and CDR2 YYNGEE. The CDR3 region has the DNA TGTGCCAGCAGTTCTCGGTGGGGGAGTGGAAATACGCAGTATTTT. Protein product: CASSSRWGSGNTQYF. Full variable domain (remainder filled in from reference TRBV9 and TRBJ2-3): DSGVTQTPKHLITATGQRVTLRCSPRSGDLSVYWYQQSLDQGLQFLIQYYNGEERAKGNILERFSAQQFPDLHSELNLSSLELGDSALYFCASSSRWGSGNTQYFGPGTRLTVL.